Following are 3 T cell receptor beta chains from one sample sequenced in a study of cytomegalovirus exposure and HLA in healthy donors. Primers included in the PCR were 60 Vbeta and 13 Jbeta primers. TCRdb's table, derived via immunoSEQ multiplex PCR, lists solely in-frame clones and lacks some. The sample shows about 150,000 clones, just under 70% of them seen only once. Specimen: PBMCs. The receptors originated from a man in his fifties or sixties in good health and CMV-seronegative.

The V gene is TRBV7-2, the J gene TRBJ2-7; no clear D. Germline V CDR1 and CDR2: SGHTA, FQGNSA. The germline V and J ends were trimmed by 5 bases and 0 bases, with 5 bases remaining between them. The CDR3 runs 12 residues. The CDR3 DNA sequence: TGTGCCAGCAGCCTTAGCTCCTACGAGCAGTACTTC. This translates into CASSLSSYEQYF. Together with reference TRBV7-2 and TRBJ2-7, the CDR3 gives the full variable domain: GAGVSQSPSNKVTEKGKDVELRCDPISGHTALYWYRQSLGQGLEFLIYFQGNSAPDKSGLPSDRFSAERTGGSVSTLTIQRTQQEDSAVYLCASSLSSYEQYFGPGTRLTVT.

V is TRBV4-2 and J is TRBJ1-2; D is unresolved. V was clipped by 0 bases and J by 8 bases, with 13 bases between them. Germline V lookup: CDR1 LGHNA, CDR2 YNFKEQ. The CDR3 covers 14 residues. The CDR3 DNA sequence: TGTGCCAGCAGCCAAGAAAACCGGGGTACGGGCTACACCTTC. Translating it yields CASSQENRGTGYTF.

This clone was counted between two and nine times. V is TRBV6-6 and J is TRBJ1-6; 8 bases match TRBD1. The CDR3 runs 13 residues. Germline lookup yields CDR1 MNHNY and CDR2 SVGAGI (reference sequence). The V gene end was trimmed by 7 bases and the J gene end by 6 bases; junction bases not matched to a gene: 2. The chain's CDR3 is CASTGQGNSPLHF. CDR3 DNA sequence: TGTGCCAGCACCGGACAGGGTAATTCACCCCTCCACTTT.